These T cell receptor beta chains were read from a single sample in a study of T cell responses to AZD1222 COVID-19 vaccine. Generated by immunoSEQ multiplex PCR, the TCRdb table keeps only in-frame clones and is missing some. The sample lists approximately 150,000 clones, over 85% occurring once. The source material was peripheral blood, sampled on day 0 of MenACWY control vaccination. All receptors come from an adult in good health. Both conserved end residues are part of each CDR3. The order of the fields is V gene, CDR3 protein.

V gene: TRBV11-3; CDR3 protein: CASSLVRYTEAFF
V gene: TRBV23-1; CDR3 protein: CASSPPGPGDANYGYTF
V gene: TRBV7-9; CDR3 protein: CASSQGGRSTDTQYF
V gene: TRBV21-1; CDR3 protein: CASSKALWDEASSYEQYF
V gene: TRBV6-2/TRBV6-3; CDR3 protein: CASSSGQGTDTQYF
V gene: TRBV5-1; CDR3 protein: CASSQTWDTQYF
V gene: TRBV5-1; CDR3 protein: CASSSGTGGYEKLFF
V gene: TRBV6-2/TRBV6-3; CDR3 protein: CASSYGRPGSYNEQFF
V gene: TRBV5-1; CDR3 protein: CASSPGTGGYEQYF
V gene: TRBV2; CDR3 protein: CASSEFGGGAYNEQFF
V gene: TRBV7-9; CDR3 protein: CASSLRTTGYEQYF
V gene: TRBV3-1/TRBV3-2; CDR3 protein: CASSQGGSVSGAFF
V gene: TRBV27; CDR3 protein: CATRLSSRGSLRNTEAFF
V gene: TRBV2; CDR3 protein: CASTTIGEGETQYF
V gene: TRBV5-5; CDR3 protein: CASSLAVGNTIYF
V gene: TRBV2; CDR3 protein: CASSGVNNYGYTF
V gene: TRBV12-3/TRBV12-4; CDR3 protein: CASSFGLRNEQFF
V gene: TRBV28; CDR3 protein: CASSTNLGTSNQPQHF
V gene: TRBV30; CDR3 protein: CAWSVGLAGAGEQYF
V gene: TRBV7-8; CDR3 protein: CASRRGQANTEAFF
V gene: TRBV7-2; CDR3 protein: CASSKGGTGGPGELFF
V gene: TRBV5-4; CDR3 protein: CASSLAGTGGLEAFF
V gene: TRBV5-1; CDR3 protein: CASSLGRGLSDTQYF
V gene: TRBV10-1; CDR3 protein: CASSESPGFSGELFF
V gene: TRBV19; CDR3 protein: CASSAPGWNYGYTF
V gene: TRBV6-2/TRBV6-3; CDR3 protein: CASSRSGKDNYGYTF
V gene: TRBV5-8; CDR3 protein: CASSFYLSNQPQHF
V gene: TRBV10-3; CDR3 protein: CAISYYSNQPQHF
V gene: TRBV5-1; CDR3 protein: CASSLATGGRVVEETQYF
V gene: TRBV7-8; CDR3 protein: CASSLHGQSYGYTF
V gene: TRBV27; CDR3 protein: CASRAILGLSLSEQYF
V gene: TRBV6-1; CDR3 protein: CASSDWAPAPEAFF
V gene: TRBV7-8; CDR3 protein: CASSLRQGLDTEAFF
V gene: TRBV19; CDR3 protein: CASSSGGQGNQPQHF
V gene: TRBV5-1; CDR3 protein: CASSLARETQYF
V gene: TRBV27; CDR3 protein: CASRELGSGNTIYF
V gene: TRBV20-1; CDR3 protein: CSAAGGYEQYF
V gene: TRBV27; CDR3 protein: CASRSYRGPNYGYTF
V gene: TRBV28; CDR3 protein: CASSQLTSSGGVEQYF
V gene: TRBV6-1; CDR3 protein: CASSEALRIAGLLYEQYF
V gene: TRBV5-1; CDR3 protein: CASSFDGAYEQYF
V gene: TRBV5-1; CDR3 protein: CASSLGQGNEKLFF
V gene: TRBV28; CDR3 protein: CASSFMGQGYEQYF
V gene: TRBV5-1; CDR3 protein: CASSFLSNTEAFF
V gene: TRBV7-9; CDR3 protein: CASDRAASLGNTEAFF
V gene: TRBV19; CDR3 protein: CASNKGTGGTGELFF
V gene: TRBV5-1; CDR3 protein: CASSELAGVPGELFF